This TCR beta chain was retrieved from a study of massively parallel sequencing of T cell beta chains (dated by TCRdb to 2009 to 2011). At the level of the whole study: Human TCR beta CDR3 diversity in peripheral blood was profiled using 5'-RACE, Illumina short-read sequencing and a dedicated short-read assembly strategy. Study-wide findings and limitations: Among approximately 35,000 distinct clonotypes, single-copy clonotypes made up roughly three fifths of clonotypes but only about 19% of assemblies. When the data were subsampled, the number of clonotypes climbed linearly as read number increased, indicating that sequencing depth was far from saturation. Usage of TRBV genes spanned from 0.008% to 0.01% for TRBV17 up to 24.6% for TRBV20-1, while TRBJ usage spanned from around 1.7% for TRBJ2-6 up to about 15% for TRBJ2-1. CDR3 beta length spanned 21 to 81 nucleotides, with a peak at 45 nucleotides. Preferential PCR amplification of some TRBV and TRBJ sequences may have skewed the reported gene usage frequencies. Since the RNA was pooled from many donors, the results show population-average clonotype abundance and not the repertoire of any individual. A unique TRBV gene could be assigned to only about 23,000 (approximately 67%) of the clonotypes. A single sequence read supported most clonotypes (about 60% of the roughly 34,000), and this single-read support could in principle inflate apparent diversity.

The donor pool was composed of approximately 400 males and 170 or so females, all aged about 18 to 40 years. From approximately 180 liters of pooled peripheral blood, peripheral leukocyte polyA+ RNA was isolated. The starting material was a commercial mRNA preparation from normal human peripheral blood leukocytes pooled from 550 to 600 individuals. These reads were obtained on an Illumina Genome Analyzer II. After two rounds of nested PCR using TRBC1/TRBC2-specific primers, a RACE product of roughly 520 bp was obtained and then gel-purified. First-strand cDNA was synthesized with a TRBC-specific primer plus a template-switching oligonucleotide, by which a 5' anchor for RACE was provided. Because the RACE amplicon was too long for direct short-read sequencing, the RACE amplicon was concatemerized by ligation and sheared by sonication. PAGE was used to isolate a size fraction of 100 to 300 bp, and that fraction then underwent shotgun sequencing on the Illumina platform. Separate runs on an Illumina GAII yielded 18.8 million 36-nt reads and 21.7 million 50-nt single-end reads. Per the authors' processing: iSSAKE, run with parameters -m 15, -o 2 and -r 0.7, was used to assemble the pooled roughly 37,000,000 reads. Seeds for the de novo CDR3 beta assemblies came from reads aligning to the ends of Ensembl TRBV gene predictions that carried unmatched junctional bases. Rather than raw read depth, the number of matching assembled contigs was used to estimate clonotype abundance. Of the assembled clonotypes, 2,098 (around 5.9%) had in-frame stop codons and were removed, leaving roughly 34,000 productive clonotypes. Of the 300 or so unique TCR sequences obtained by Sanger sequencing of cloned RACE products, about 68% were also present in the Illumina assembly. TCRdb applied fastp at Q25 and MiXCR to the public reads, then kept only in-frame beta chains. Entries are consolidated by CDR3 protein sequence, retaining the most common genes and DNA. In this record, the V and J calls reflect TCRdb's handling and not the investigators' own analysis. The sample table records 4,300 or so distinct CDR3 sequences; 35% to 40% of these occur just once. The ten most abundant clones make up 2.5% to 3.5% of the sample.

With respect to this clonotype: Its antigen has not been determined. No qualities accompany the bases; no much larger clone lies one base away.

The germline V gene yields KGHSH for CDR1 and LQKENI for CDR2. V is pruned by 6 bases and J by 6 bases, leaving 7 bases of the junction without a gene match. The CDR3 sequence holds 14 residues, the cysteine and phenylalanine included. CDR3 DNA is the only sequence kept; it has 42 bases, read in frame from the first base. Recombination connected TRBV18 to TRBJ1-2; 10 bases in the junction line up with TRBD1. The sequencing sample was made of commercial RNA from peripheral blood pooled from many donors. This receptor was identified in a pool of human donors in good health; the sample was commercial RNA pooled from many donors. The encoded CDR3 is CASSQGQGNDGYTF. The bases read TGTGCCAGCTCCCAGGGACAGGGGAACGATGGCTACACCTTC.